These 13 T cell receptor beta chains were all obtained from the same sample, sequenced in a study of response to subunit inactivated influenza vaccine. TCRdb called the RT-PCR reads again in MiXCR, with one record for every CDR3 protein. The sample contains 710,000 or so distinct CDR3 sequences, approximately 14% of which appear only once. Source: PBMCs from blood, taken 11 to 12 days after vaccination. Source of these receptors: a man between 45 and 60 years old who received an inactivated influenza vaccine.

This clonotype was found a few times. The chain is built from TRBV12-3 or TRBV12-4 and TRBJ2-3, with 8 bases lining up with TRBD2. This CDR3 is 14 amino acids long. V gave up 6 bases and J gave up 6 bases; unmatched junction bases: 8. CDR3 nucleotide sequence: TGTGCCAGCAGCCAGGCGGGGGGCGAGGATACGCAGTATTTT. It codes for CASSQAGGEDTQYF.

The table lists this clonotype with a few counts. V is TRBV7-9 and J is TRBJ1-4, with D possibly being TRBD1 (6 bases). The V and J ends lost 0 bases and 7 bases respectively, with 12 bases between them. The CDR3 covers 15 residues. Germline values: CDR1 SEHNR, CDR2 FQNEAQ (reference sequence). In nucleotides, the CDR3 is TGTGCCAGCAGCTTAGCGTCAGGGGTCAGTGAAAAACTGTTTTTT. Translated: CASSLASGVSEKLFF.

The CDR3 nucleotides read TGCAGCGGGCGGGGGGGCACAGATACGCAGTATTTT. This gives the protein CSGRGGTDTQYF. The rearrangement uses TRBV29-1 and TRBJ2-3; TRBD2 aligns across 8 bases. CDR1 is SQVTM, CDR2 ANQGSEA, per germline. The V gene end was trimmed by 7 bases and the J gene end by 1 base; junction bases not matched to a gene: 1. There are 12 residues in the CDR3.

This clonotype showed up just a few times. In DNA form, the CDR3 reads TGCAGTGCTAGAGATCAAGGGGGTAGCTTCCACGAGCAGTACTTC. As protein: CSARDQGGSFHEQYF. The chain uses TRBV20-1 and TRBJ2-7; possible D gene TRBD1, 6 bases. Germline lookup yields CDR1 DFQATT and CDR2 SNEGSKA (reference sequence). The V end lost 0 bases, the J end lost 5 bases, and 17 bases lay between the germline ends. The CDR3 loop spans 15 amino acids.

This chain joins TRBV20-1 and TRBJ1-1; D is unclear. The CDR3 spans 13 residues. Trimming pared 5 bases from V and 4 bases from J, leaving 14 bases between. Germline V gene data show CDR1 as DFQATT and CDR2 as SNEGSKA (reference sequence). This CDR3 is CSARTESSTEAFF. CDR3 coding DNA: TGCAGTGCTCGGACGGAGAGCTCCACTGAAGCTTTCTTT.

The sample holds a few counts of this clonotype. The rearrangement links TRBV20-1 to TRBJ2-7; D is ambiguous. With 3 bases removed from V and 5 bases from J, the gap between germline ends came to 11 bases. Per germline, CDR1 DFQATT and CDR2 SNEGSKA (reference sequence). The length of the CDR3 is 12 residues. CDR3 sequence reads: CSARLVGDEQYF. The CDR3 nucleotides read TGCAGTGCTAGGTTAGTCGGCGACGAGCAGTACTTC.

J is TRBJ2-1 and V is TRBV25-1; TRBD2 might be the D (6 bases). The CDR3 extends over 15 amino acids. Between the trimmed V and J ends, which lost 5 bases and 0 bases, there was a span of 11 bases. CDR1 and CDR2 from the germline V gene are MGHDK and SYGVNS. CDR3 sequence: CASSRRVSSYNEQFF. DNA of the CDR3: TGTGCCAGCAGTAGGAGGGTTAGCTCCTACAATGAGCAGTTCTTC.

This clonotype was counted only a few times. V usage is TRBV18 and J usage is TRBJ2-1; D might be TRBD2 (5 bases). Trimming removed 1 base from V and 1 base from J, with 8 bases in between. CDR1 is KGHSH and CDR2 is LQKENI in the germline V gene. The CDR3 runs 15 residues. The CDR3, as DNA: TGTGCCAGCTCACCACAGAGGGAATCCTACAATGAGCAGTTCTTC. It specifies CASSPQRESYNEQFF.

This clonotype appeared a few times. The CDR3 region is CASSPSGGRGYNEQFF. CDR3 sequence (DNA): TGTGCCAGCAGTCCCTCTGGCGGGAGAGGCTACAATGAGCAGTTCTTC. This chain uses TRBV28 with TRBJ2-1; TRBD2 matches 7 bases. CDR3 length equals 16 residues. J was trimmed by 3 bases and V by 5 bases; bases with no gene match: 10. Germline V gene lookup returns CDR1 MDHEN and CDR2 SYDVKM.

The chain employs TRBV4-2 and TRBJ1-3; no reliable D call. Deletions cut 1 base from V and 0 bases from J, with 13 bases between. The CDR3 consists of 17 residues. The germline V gene encodes CDR1 LGHNA and CDR2 YNFKEQ. The CDR3 spells CASSQVVTATSGNTIYF. The CDR3 DNA sequence: TGTGCCAGCAGCCAAGTTGTAACAGCCACCTCTGGAAACACCATATATTTT.

The CDR3 loop is CASRLDAGWQETQYF. CDR3 sequence (DNA): TGTGCCAGCAGATTAGATGCGGGGTGGCAAGAGACCCAGTACTTC. The rearrangement uses TRBV6-2 or TRBV6-3 and TRBJ2-5; D possibly corresponds to TRBD2 (6 bases). Between the trimmed V and J ends, which lost 6 bases and 2 bases, there was a span of 16 bases. The CDR3 consists of 15 residues. CDR1 is MNHEY and CDR2 is SVGEGT in the germline V gene.

The chain couples TRBV29-1 to TRBJ2-1, with D perhaps assigned TRBD1 or TRBD2 (6 bases each). CDR1 SQVTM and CDR2 ANQGSEA come from the germline V gene. This CDR3 is 12 amino acids long. V lost 8 bases, J lost 14 bases, and 22 bases lay in between. CDR3 amino acids: CSPEAGEVEEFF. For the CDR3, the DNA is TGCAGCCCCGAAGCAGGGGAGGTAGAAGAGTTCTTC.

This clonotype was recorded a few times. V and J are TRBV19 and TRBJ1-5, with D uncertain. V lost 6 bases and J 1 base, leaving 7 bases between the germline ends. From germline, CDR1 is LNHDA and CDR2 SQIVND (reference sequence). This CDR3 spans 13 amino acids. CDR3 amino acids: CASRWRSNQPQHF. CDR3 DNA sequence: TGTGCCAGTAGATGGAGGAGCAATCAGCCCCAGCATTTT.